Presented here are 4 T cell receptor beta chains from one specimen sequenced in a study of blood T cell repertoires in COVID-19. Profiling relied on immunoSEQ multiplex PCR, and the TCRdb table lists in-frame clones only, not all of them. The sample lists over 50,000 clones, approximately 81% occurring once. What was sequenced was PBMCs or T cells enriched from blood (not recorded which). The receptors here all came from a woman between 40 and 50 years old with acute COVID-19.

The chain carries TRBV28 and TRBJ1-6; no reliable D call. V lost 5 bases, J lost 9 bases, and 20 bases lay in between. In germline, CDR1 is MDHEN, CDR2 SYDVKM. This CDR3 has 16 amino acids. The CDR3 is CASSLSRTLGSSPLHF. The CDR3, as DNA: TGTGCCAGCAGTCTCTCCCGGACTCTGGGGAGTTCACCCCTCCACTTT.

The rearrangement links TRBV27 to TRBJ2-3, with a possible D match to TRBD2 (5 bases). This CDR3 contains 14 residues. Trimming removed 6 bases at V and 7 bases at J, with 17 bases between. Germline CDR1 and CDR2: MNHEY and SMNVEV (reference sequence). CDR3 bases: TGTGCCAGCAGCCCATCCCGGGGTCCGTATACGCAGTATTTT. This gives the protein CASSPSRGPYTQYF.

The chain joins TRBV10-3 to TRBJ2-5, with D possibly being TRBD2 (6 bases). The germline CDR1 and CDR2 sequences are ENHRY and SYGVKD. There are 14 residues in the CDR3. With 4 bases removed from V and 5 bases from J, the gap between germline ends came to 14 bases. The CDR3 nucleotides are TGTGCCATCAGTGGGCCGGGAGCTAAGGAGACCCAGTACTTC. It yields the protein CAISGPGAKETQYF.

The rearrangement joins TRBV2 to TRBJ1-1; D not certain. V gave up 5 bases and J gave up 7 bases, with 14 bases separating them. The CDR3 has 13 residues. Germline loops: CDR1 SNHLY, CDR2 FYNNEI. In DNA, the CDR3 is TGTGCCAGCAGTCAAGGGCGGGGAATTGAAGCTTTCTTT. Its translation is CASSQGRGIEAFF.